One and the same sample provided the 32 T cell receptor beta chains below, sequenced in a study of shared clonotypes between healthy human individuals. Measured with immunoSEQ multiplex PCR; TCRdb has only the in-frame clones, and not every one. The sample has approximately 2,200,000 clones, roughly 91% seen once. Cells designated naive CD8 were CD45RO-negative and were positively selected for CCR7, with terminally differentiated effector memory CD45RA+ cells excluded. The sample consisted of naive CD8+ T cells from PBMCs. The receptors shown here come from a man aged 18 to 29 in good health. Some clones in this sample may be carry-over from other donors' samples.

The rearrangement links TRBV30 to TRBJ2-7; D possibly corresponds to TRBD1 (6 bases). Germline values: CDR1 GTSNPN, CDR2 SVGIG (reference sequence). Between the trimmed V and J ends, which lost 0 bases and 2 bases, there was a span of 14 bases. The CDR3 sequence is 15 residues long. The CDR3 sequence is CAWSVGTGRTYEQYF. DNA of the CDR3: TGTGCCTGGAGTGTGGGCACAGGGAGAACCTACGAGCAGTACTTC.

V and J are TRBV7-2 and TRBJ2-1; 7 bases fit TRBD2. The CDR3 is made up of 14 amino acids. The J segment lost 3 bases and the V segment lost 4 bases, leaving 3 bases of the junction unmatched. Germline V gives CDR1 SGHTA, CDR2 FQGNSA. In DNA form, the CDR3 reads TGTGCCAGCAGCTCTAGCGGAGTCTACAATGAGCAGTTCTTC. It yields the protein CASSSSGVYNEQFF.

The chain combines TRBV11-2 with TRBJ1-1; D remains ambiguous. Looked up from germline, CDR1 is SGHAT and CDR2 is FQNNGV. The ends were cut back, 1 base at V and 11 bases at J, with 11 bases in the middle. The CDR3 has 12 residues. This CDR3 is CASSLGGRRAFF. The DNA for the CDR3 is TGTGCCAGCAGCTTAGGGGGAAGGCGGGCTTTCTTT.

CDR3 sequence (DNA): TGTGCCAGCAGCCAAGTTAGTAGCGGGGGGCCCGGGGAGCTGTTTTTT. Protein: CASSQVSSGGPGELFF. The rearrangement links TRBV4-2 to TRBJ2-2; 10 bases are a match to TRBD2. From germline, CDR1 is LGHNA and CDR2 YNFKEQ. This CDR3 comprises 16 residues. The V segment lost 1 base and the J segment 6 bases; nucleotides outside the gene matches: 5.

The genes are TRBV4-2 and TRBJ1-4, with TRBD1 as a possible D gene (6 bases). Trimming cost V 3 bases and J 0 bases, with 14 bases left between them. The CDR3 is 17 residues long. Per germline, CDR1 LGHNA and CDR2 YNFKEQ. This CDR3 reads CASSHSPRGATNEKLFF. CDR3 coding DNA: TGTGCCAGCAGCCACTCTCCGAGGGGGGCAACTAATGAAAAACTGTTTTTT.

The chain couples TRBV19 to TRBJ2-1; TRBD2 aligns across 7 bases. V gave up 7 bases and J gave up 8 bases; unmatched junction bases: 14. The CDR3 is 15 residues long. Germline V lookup: CDR1 LNHDA, CDR2 SQIVND (reference sequence). CDR3: CASTPTGEGWDEQFF. The CDR3 DNA is TGTGCCAGTACCCCCACGGGGGAGGGGTGGGATGAGCAGTTCTTC.

The chain is built from TRBV4-1 and TRBJ2-5, with 8 bases lining up with TRBD1. This CDR3 has 13 residues. V lost 5 bases to trimming and J lost 4 bases; unmatched junction nucleotides: 3. Per the germline V gene, CDR1 is MGHRA and CDR2 is YSYEKL. The CDR3 protein is CASSGTGGETQYF. The CDR3 bases are TGCGCCAGCAGCGGAACAGGGGGAGAGACCCAGTACTTC.

The V gene is TRBV25-1, the J gene TRBJ1-4; TRBD1 matches 11 bases. Germline V lookup: CDR1 MGHDK, CDR2 SYGVNS. The length of the CDR3 is 15 residues. The J segment lost 5 bases and the V segment lost 4 bases, leaving 3 bases of the junction unmatched. The CDR3 here is CASSGRDRGNEKLFF. CDR3 DNA: TGTGCCAGCAGTGGCCGGGACAGGGGGAATGAAAAACTGTTTTTT.

V and J are TRBV4-2 and TRBJ1-1; D ambiguous. The ends were cut back, 0 bases at V and 1 base at J, with 9 bases in the middle. Looked up from germline, CDR1 is LGHNA and CDR2 is YNFKEQ. CDR3 size: 15 residues. CDR3 bases: TGTGCCAGCAGCCAAGATATCGAGTGGAACACTGAAGCTTTCTTT. Its translation: CASSQDIEWNTEAFF.

The chain uses TRBV11-3 and TRBJ2-2; D is unresolved. Germline V lookup: CDR1 SGHNT, CDR2 YENEEA. V was shortened by 5 bases and J by 4 bases, with 8 bases between the two germline ends. The CDR3 length is 13 residues. The CDR3 is CASSPLATGELFF. The CDR3 bases are TGTGCCAGCAGCCCCCTGGCCACCGGGGAGCTGTTTTTT. Based on the CDR3 plus reference TRBV11-3 and TRBJ2-2, the full variable domain is EAGVVQSPRYKIIEKKQPVAFWCNPISGHNTLYWYLQNLGQGPELLIRYENEEAVDDSQLPKDRFSAERLKGVDSTLKIQPAELGDSAVYLCASSPLATGELFFGEGSRLTVL.

The chain employs TRBV27 and TRBJ2-7; 7 bases are shared with TRBD2. The CDR3 contains 16 residues. The V and J ends lost 0 bases and 3 bases, in that order; junction bases with no gene match: 8. The germline V gene has CDR1 MNHEY and CDR2 SMNVEV (reference sequence). The CDR3 DNA reads TGTGCCAGCAGTTTATCTCTTGGGGGAGGGAACTACGAGCAGTACTTC. Protein sequence: CASSLSLGGGNYEQYF.

The CDR3 sequence: CASSLLTQPSGSYEQYF. CDR3 sequence (DNA): TGTGCCAGCAGCCTCCTAACCCAGCCTAGCGGGAGCTACGAGCAGTACTTC. The chain links TRBV7-8 to TRBJ2-7; 10 nucleotides agree with TRBD2. There are 17 residues in the CDR3. V was clipped by 5 bases and J by 3 bases; unmatched bases: 13. Germline CDR1 SGHVS, CDR2 FQNEAQ.

The chain uses TRBV7-8 and TRBJ2-1; 7 bases are a match to TRBD1. From germline, CDR1 is SGHVS and CDR2 FQNEAQ. With V trimmed by 2 bases and J by 7 bases, 5 bases remained unmatched. The CDR3 is 14 amino acids. CDR3 protein: CASSLTRGRNEQFF. The CDR3 nucleotides are TGTGCCAGCAGCTTAACGAGGGGGCGGAATGAGCAGTTCTTC. Complete variable domain (other parts from reference TRBV7-8 and TRBJ2-1): GAGVSQSPRYKVAKRGQDVALRCDPISGHVSLFWYQQALGQGPEFLTYFQNEAQLDKSGLPSDRFFAERPEGSVSTLKIQRTQQEDSAVYLCASSLTRGRNEQFFGPGTRLTVL.

This chain connects TRBV4-2 to TRBJ1-1, with D maybe TRBD1 (6 bases). V gave up 1 base and J gave up 4 bases, with 16 bases separating them. Germline assignment: CDR1 LGHNA and CDR2 YNFKEQ. There are 16 residues in the CDR3. The CDR3 coding sequence is TGTGCCAGCAGCCAAGGGGGGACAATATGGGGCACTGAAGCTTTCTTT. Residues: CASSQGGTIWGTEAFF.

The gene calls are TRBV7-9 and TRBJ2-7; weak D call: TRBD1 (6 bases). Trimming took 4 bases from V and 1 from J, leaving 14 bases between them. Germline V gene data show CDR1 as SEHNR and CDR2 as FQNEAQ (reference sequence). The CDR3 runs 15 residues. The DNA of the CDR3 is TGTGCCAGCAGCTCTTCACCAGGGGAATCCTACGAGCAGTACTTC. Its protein is CASSSSPGESYEQYF.

The gene calls are TRBV27 and TRBJ2-7; D call uncertain. Germline CDR1 and CDR2: MNHEY and SMNVEV (reference sequence). Trimming removed 5 bases at V and 6 bases at J, with 11 bases between. This CDR3 spans 12 amino acids. The CDR3 nucleotides read TGTGCCAGCAGTCCTTACACCGGCGAGCAGTACTTC. Protein: CASSPYTGEQYF.

V is TRBV28 and J is TRBJ2-7, with a tentative D call TRBD1 (7 bases). V was clipped by 6 bases and J by 3 bases, with 21 bases between them. The CDR3 is 16 amino acids. Looked up from germline, CDR1 is MDHEN and CDR2 is SYDVKM. CDR3 sequence reads: CASSGLTGAGVYEQYF. Here the CDR3 DNA reads TGTGCCAGCAGCGGACTAACAGGGGCCGGGGTCTACGAGCAGTACTTC.

The chain combines TRBV4-1 with TRBJ2-5; a possible D gene is TRBD1 (6 bases). Per the germline V gene, CDR1 is MGHRA and CDR2 is YSYEKL. The CDR3 length is 14 residues. V lost 2 bases and J lost 5, with 12 bases in between. This CDR3 is CASSQQGYSETQYF. The CDR3 DNA is TGCGCCAGCAGCCAACAGGGGTATAGCGAGACCCAGTACTTC.

This clone showed up just once. The CDR3 DNA reads TGCGCCAGCAGTGAGTCCCCAGGGAAAGCCTCTATCACCGGGGAGCTGTTTTTT. It codes for CASSESPGKASITGELFF. The genes are TRBV10-1 and TRBJ2-2; weak D call: TRBD1 (5 bases). The CDR3 length is 18 residues. The V gene lost 0 bases and the J gene lost 4 bases, with 18 bases spanning the gap. The germline CDR1 and CDR2 sequences are WNHNN and SYGVQD (reference sequence).

This sequence joins TRBV5-6 and TRBJ2-1, with D hard to call. The V and J ends lost 0 bases and 7 bases respectively, with 11 bases between them. CDR1 and CDR2 (germline): SGHDT, YYEEEE. The CDR3 has 14 amino acids. The CDR3 sequence is CASSLDQNLNEQFF. The DNA of the CDR3 is TGTGCCAGCAGCTTGGACCAGAACCTAAATGAGCAGTTCTTC.

The CDR3 nucleotides are TGTGCCAGCAGCTTCACCCGGACTAGCGGGATGGTAGGCAATGAGCAGTTCTTC. Its protein is CASSFTRTSGMVGNEQFF. J is TRBJ2-1 and V is TRBV7-3, with 12 nucleotides matching TRBD2. Germline values: CDR1 SGHTA, CDR2 FQGTGA. The CDR3 is 18 amino acids. V lost 3 bases, J lost 6 bases, and 12 bases stayed unmatched. The whole variable domain, filled in from reference TRBV7-3 and TRBJ2-1, reads GAGVSQTPSNKVTEKGKYVELRCDPISGHTALYWYRQSLGQGPEFLIYFQGTGAADDSGLPNDRFFAVRPEGSVSTLKIQRTERGDSAVYLCASSFTRTSGMVGNEQFFGPGTRLTVL.

This clone was detected only once. This chain uses TRBV6-4 with TRBJ1-4; D is unclear. The CDR3 has 15 amino acids. Per germline, CDR1 MRHNA and CDR2 SNTAGT. V was cut by 5 bases and J by 5 bases, with 15 bases left in between. CDR3 nucleotides: TGTGCCAGCAGTCGATCCCTTGGTAGGAATGAAAAACTGTTTTTT. Encoded protein: CASSRSLGRNEKLFF.

V usage is TRBV28 and J usage is TRBJ1-2; 7 bases line up with TRBD1. The CDR3 has 15 residues. Trimming removed 4 bases from V and 7 bases from J; junction bases left unmatched: 12. Per the germline V gene, CDR1 is MDHEN and CDR2 is SYDVKM. CDR3 sequence (DNA): TGTGCCAGCAGTTACCGGGAGAGGGGGCTGCGTGGCTACACCTTC. This sequence encodes CASSYRERGLRGYTF.

The chain uses TRBV28 and TRBJ2-1; D remains unclear. The CDR3 is 16 residues long. Trimming removed 7 bases from V and 0 bases from J, with 16 bases in between. The germline CDR1 and CDR2 sequences are MDHEN and SYDVKM. The CDR3 loop is CASTVEKLSSYNEQFF. CDR3 nucleotides: TGTGCCAGCACCGTAGAAAAACTAAGCTCCTACAATGAGCAGTTCTTC.

This chain uses TRBV29-1 with TRBJ2-4, with 8 bases that match TRBD2. This CDR3 spans 16 amino acids. Per the germline V gene, CDR1 is SQVTM and CDR2 is ANQGSEA. The trim removed 3 bases at V and 1 base at J, leaving 8 bases unmatched. CDR3 sequence (DNA): TGCAGCGTTGATCCCCCTCCGGGAGGGGCCAAAAACATTCAGTACTTC. Amino acid sequence: CSVDPPPGGAKNIQYF.

This clone was seen a handful of times. The gene calls are TRBV7-9 and TRBJ2-2, with D possibly being TRBD1 (5 bases). V was pared by 5 bases and J by 6 bases, with 13 bases between. Germline CDR1 is SEHNR and CDR2 is FQNEAQ (reference sequence). There are 14 residues in the CDR3. The CDR3 region is CASSMTVRAGELFF. DNA for the CDR3: TGTGCCAGCAGCATGACAGTTCGTGCCGGGGAGCTGTTTTTT.

The rearrangement uses TRBV15 and TRBJ2-7; D may be TRBD1 or TRBD2 (5 bases each). The V and J ends lost 5 bases and 7 bases respectively, with 9 bases between them. This CDR3 comprises 11 residues. Germline CDR1 and CDR2: LNHNV and YYDKDF (reference sequence). This chain's CDR3 is CATSGDREQYF. CDR3 DNA: TGTGCCACCAGCGGGGACCGGGAGCAGTACTTC.

The V call is TRBV19, the J call TRBJ2-7; 8 nucleotides agree with TRBD2. From germline, CDR1 is LNHDA and CDR2 SQIVND (reference sequence). The CDR3 has 16 residues. J was trimmed by 5 bases and V by 5 bases; bases with no gene match: 14. The CDR3 sequence is CASSFTIAGGFHEQYF. The CDR3 nucleotides are TGTGCCAGTAGTTTTACTATCGCGGGAGGATTCCACGAGCAGTACTTC.

The V gene is TRBV10-3, the J gene TRBJ2-4; no definite D call. Per the germline V gene, CDR1 is ENHRY and CDR2 is SYGVKD. V dropped 2 bases and J dropped 0 bases, with 11 bases sitting between them. The CDR3 spans 16 residues. The CDR3 protein is CAISEAAILAKNIQYF. The CDR3 DNA sequence: TGTGCCATCAGTGAGGCAGCCATACTAGCCAAAAACATTCAGTACTTC.

The chain combines TRBV2 with TRBJ1-2; D is uncertain. V lost 3 bases to trimming and J lost 4 bases, with 12 bases between them. The CDR3 sequence is 14 residues long. Germline V lookup: CDR1 SNHLY, CDR2 FYNNEI. CDR3 sequence reads: CASSDTAHSYGYTF. CDR3 nucleotides: TGTGCCAGCAGTGATACCGCCCACTCCTATGGCTACACCTTC.

The J gene is TRBJ2-1, the V gene TRBV19; TRBD2 matches at 7 bases. Per the germline V gene, CDR1 is LNHDA and CDR2 is SQIVND (reference sequence). This CDR3 has 13 amino acids. V lost 5 bases and J lost 9; bases outside the gene matches: 7. In DNA form, the CDR3 reads TGTGCCAGTAGTCGAGGGAGGGCCAGTGAGCAGTTCTTC. Amino acids: CASSRGRASEQFF.

The chain uses TRBV29-1 and TRBJ1-2; TRBD1 matches 9 bases. The CDR3 runs 16 residues. V gave up 6 bases and J gave up 2 bases; unmatched junction bases: 13. Germline assignment: CDR1 SQVTM and CDR2 ANQGSEA. CDR3 in amino acids: CSVTGTGGPANYGYTF. The DNA of the CDR3 is TGCAGCGTAACAGGTACAGGGGGCCCGGCAAACTATGGCTACACCTTC. The full variable domain, in which reference TRBV29-1 and TRBJ1-2 provide the parts outside the CDR3, is SAVISQKPSRDICQRGTSLTIQCQVDSQVTMMFWYRQQPGQSLTLIATANQGSEATYESGFVIDKFPISRPNLTFSTLTVSNMSPEDSSIYLCSVTGTGGPANYGYTFGSGTRLTVV.